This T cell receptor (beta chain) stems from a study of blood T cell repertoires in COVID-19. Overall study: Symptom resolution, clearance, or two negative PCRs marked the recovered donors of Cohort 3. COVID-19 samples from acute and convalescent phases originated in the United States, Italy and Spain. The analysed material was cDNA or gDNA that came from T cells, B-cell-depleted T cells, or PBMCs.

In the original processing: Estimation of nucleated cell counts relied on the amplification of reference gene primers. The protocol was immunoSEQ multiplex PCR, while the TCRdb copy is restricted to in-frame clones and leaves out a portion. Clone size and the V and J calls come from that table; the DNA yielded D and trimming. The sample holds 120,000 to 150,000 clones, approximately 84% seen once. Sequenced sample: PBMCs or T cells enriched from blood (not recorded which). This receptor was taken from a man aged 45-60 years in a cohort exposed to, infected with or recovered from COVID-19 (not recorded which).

The chain's CDR3 is CAWRRQLNTEAFF. CDR3 bases: TGTGCCTGGAGACGACAGTTGAACACTGAAGCTTTCTTT. This sequence joins TRBV30 and TRBJ1-1, with D possibly matching TRBD1 (5 bases). The length of the CDR3 is 13 residues. Trimming removed 3 bases at V and 0 bases at J, with 8 bases between. Germline values: CDR1 GTSNPN, CDR2 SVGIG (reference sequence).